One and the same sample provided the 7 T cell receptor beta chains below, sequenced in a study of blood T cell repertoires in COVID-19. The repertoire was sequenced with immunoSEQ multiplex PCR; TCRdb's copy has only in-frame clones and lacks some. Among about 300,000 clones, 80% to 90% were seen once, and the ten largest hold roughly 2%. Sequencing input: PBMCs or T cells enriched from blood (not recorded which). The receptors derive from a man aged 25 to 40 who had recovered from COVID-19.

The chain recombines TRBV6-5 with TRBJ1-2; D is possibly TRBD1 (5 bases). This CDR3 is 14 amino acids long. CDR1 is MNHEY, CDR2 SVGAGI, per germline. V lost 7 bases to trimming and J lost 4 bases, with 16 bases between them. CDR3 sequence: CASTEGSQSYGYTF. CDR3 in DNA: TGTGCCAGCACGGAGGGGTCGCAATCCTATGGCTACACCTTC.

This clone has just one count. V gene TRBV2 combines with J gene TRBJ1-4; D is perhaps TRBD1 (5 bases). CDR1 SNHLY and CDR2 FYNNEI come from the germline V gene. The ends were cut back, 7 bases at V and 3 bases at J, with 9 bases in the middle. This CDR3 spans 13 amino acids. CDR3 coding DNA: TGTGCCAGCACTCGGGGGGCTAATGAAAAACTGTTTTTT. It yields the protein CASTRGANEKLFF.

CDR3 amino acids: CASRTSGGSNTGELFF. For the CDR3, the DNA is TGCGCCAGCAGGACTAGCGGGGGCTCGAACACCGGGGAGCTGTTTTTT. The chain has TRBV5-1 and TRBJ2-2, with TRBD2 matching over 12 bases. With 5 bases clipped from V and 0 bases from J, the junction kept 2 bases outside the gene matches. This CDR3 comprises 16 residues. Per the germline V gene, CDR1 is SGHRS and CDR2 is YFSETQ.

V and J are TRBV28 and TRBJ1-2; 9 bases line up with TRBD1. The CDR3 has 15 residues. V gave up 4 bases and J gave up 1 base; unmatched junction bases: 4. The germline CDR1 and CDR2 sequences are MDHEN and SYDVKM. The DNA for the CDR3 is TGTGCCAGCAGTTCCCGGGACAGGGATAACTATGGCTACACCTTC. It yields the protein CASSSRDRDNYGYTF.

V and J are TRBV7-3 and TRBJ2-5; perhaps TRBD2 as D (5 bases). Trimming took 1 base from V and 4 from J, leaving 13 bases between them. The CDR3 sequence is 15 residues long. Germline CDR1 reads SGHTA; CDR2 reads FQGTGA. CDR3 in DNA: TGTGCCAGCAGCTTAAGGCCCTCAGAGGGAGAGACCCAGTACTTC. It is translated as CASSLRPSEGETQYF.

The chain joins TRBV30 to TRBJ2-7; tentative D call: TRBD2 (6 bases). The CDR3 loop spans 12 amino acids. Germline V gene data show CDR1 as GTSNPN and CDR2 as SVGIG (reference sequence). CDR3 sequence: CATPSGPHEQYF. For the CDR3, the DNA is TGTGCAACCCCCAGCGGGCCCCACGAGCAGTACTTC.

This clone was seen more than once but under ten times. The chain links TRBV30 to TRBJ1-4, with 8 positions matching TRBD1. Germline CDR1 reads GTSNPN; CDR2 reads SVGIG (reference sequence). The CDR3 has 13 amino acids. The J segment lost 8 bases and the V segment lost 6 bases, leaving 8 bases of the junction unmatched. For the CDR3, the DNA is TGTGCCTGCCAGACAGGGGCGGGGGAAAAACTGTTTTTT. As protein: CACQTGAGEKLFF.